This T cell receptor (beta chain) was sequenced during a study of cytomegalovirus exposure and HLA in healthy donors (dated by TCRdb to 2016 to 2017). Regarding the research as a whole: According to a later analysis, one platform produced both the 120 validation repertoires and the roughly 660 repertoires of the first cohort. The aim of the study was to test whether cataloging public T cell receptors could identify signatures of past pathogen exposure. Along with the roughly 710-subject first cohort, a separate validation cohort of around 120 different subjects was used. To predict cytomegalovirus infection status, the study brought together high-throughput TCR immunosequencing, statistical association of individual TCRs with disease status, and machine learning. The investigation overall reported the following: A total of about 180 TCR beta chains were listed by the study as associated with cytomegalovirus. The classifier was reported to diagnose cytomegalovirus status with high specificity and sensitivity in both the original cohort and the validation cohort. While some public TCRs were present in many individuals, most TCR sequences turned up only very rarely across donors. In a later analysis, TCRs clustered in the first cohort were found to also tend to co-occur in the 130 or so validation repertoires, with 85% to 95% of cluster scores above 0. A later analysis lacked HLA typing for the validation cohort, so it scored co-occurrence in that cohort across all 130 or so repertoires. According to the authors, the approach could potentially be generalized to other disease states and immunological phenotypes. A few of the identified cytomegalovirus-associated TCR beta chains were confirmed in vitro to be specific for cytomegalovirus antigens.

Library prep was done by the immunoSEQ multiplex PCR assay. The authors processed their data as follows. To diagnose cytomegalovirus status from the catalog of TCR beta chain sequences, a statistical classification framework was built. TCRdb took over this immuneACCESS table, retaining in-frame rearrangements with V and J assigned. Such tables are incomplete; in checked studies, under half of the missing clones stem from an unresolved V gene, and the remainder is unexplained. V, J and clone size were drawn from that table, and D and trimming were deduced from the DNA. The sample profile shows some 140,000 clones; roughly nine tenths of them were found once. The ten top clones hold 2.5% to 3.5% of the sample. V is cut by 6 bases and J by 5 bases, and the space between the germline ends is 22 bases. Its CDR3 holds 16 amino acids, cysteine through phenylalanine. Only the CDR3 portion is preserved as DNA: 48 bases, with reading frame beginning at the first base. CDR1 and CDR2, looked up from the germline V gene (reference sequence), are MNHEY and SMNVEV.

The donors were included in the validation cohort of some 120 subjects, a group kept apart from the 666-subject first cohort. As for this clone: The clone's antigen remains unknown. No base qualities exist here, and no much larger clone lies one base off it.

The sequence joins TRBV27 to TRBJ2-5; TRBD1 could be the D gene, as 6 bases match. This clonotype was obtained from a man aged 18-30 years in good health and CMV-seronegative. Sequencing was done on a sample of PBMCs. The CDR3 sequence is CASRKGIGQYVETQYF. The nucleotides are TGTGCCAGCAGGAAAGGTATTGGACAGTATGTTGAGACCCAGTACTTC.